Listed here are 9 T cell receptor beta chains from one sample, sequenced in a study of T-cell reconstitution after alpha-beta-depleted transplantation in children. Preparation of the TCRbeta library used unique molecular identifiers. Using its own MiXCR run on the PCR reads, TCRdb lists one record per CDR3 protein. The data hold some 75,000 distinct CDR3 sequences, with 6% to 8.5% observed a single time. The source material was PBMCs from the stem cell graft donor, sampled from the stem cell graft. The receptors were gathered from a human donor who donated a stem cell graft to a child with acute lymphoblastic leukemia.

This clonotype has a count of ten or more. This sequence joins TRBV6-5 and TRBJ2-1, with unresolved D. Per the germline V gene, CDR1 is MNHEY and CDR2 is SVGAGI. Trimming cost V 5 bases and J 0 bases, with 20 bases left between them. This CDR3 is 18 amino acids long. The DNA for the CDR3 is TGTGCCAGCAGTCCCCCCGGCGTCGCACCGAGCTCCTACAATGAGCAGTTCTTC. Its translation is CASSPPGVAPSSYNEQFF.

The chain recombines TRBV7-8 with TRBJ2-7; 15 bases align to TRBD2. The germline V gene has CDR1 SGHVS and CDR2 FQNEAQ. V lost 5 bases, J lost 1 base, and 6 bases stayed unmatched. The CDR3 runs to 17 residues. The CDR3: CASSTGLAGGLSYEQYF. For the CDR3, the DNA is TGTGCCAGCAGCACGGGACTAGCGGGAGGTTTATCCTACGAGCAGTACTTC. Full variable domain (missing parts from reference TRBV7-8 and TRBJ2-7): GAGVSQSPRYKVAKRGQDVALRCDPISGHVSLFWYQQALGQGPEFLTYFQNEAQLDKSGLPSDRFFAERPEGSVSTLKIQRTQQEDSAVYLCASSTGLAGGLSYEQYFGPGTRLTVT.

This chain links TRBV9 with TRBJ1-1; D gene unclear. Germline assignment: CDR1 SGDLS and CDR2 YYNGEE. Trimming stripped 4 bases from V and 0 bases from J, with 19 bases between. The CDR3 consists of 17 residues. The CDR3, as DNA: TGTGCCAGCAGCCTAGACGACTTTAGCCCTTTGAACACTGAAGCTTTCTTT. As protein: CASSLDDFSPLNTEAFF.

This clonotype was picked up many times. This chain joins TRBV12-3 or TRBV12-4 and TRBJ2-7; 7 positions agree with TRBD1. After removal of 6 bases from V and 0 bases from J, the junction contained 5 bases not matched to a gene. The CDR3 has 14 residues. For the CDR3, the DNA is TGTGCCAGCAGGCCACAGGGGACCTCCTACGAGCAGTACTTC. Translation: CASRPQGTSYEQYF.

This clonotype was detected many times. The chain joins TRBV4-2 to TRBJ1-2; D is unresolved. Germline CDR1 LGHNA, CDR2 YNFKEQ. The CDR3 spans 14 residues. Deletions cut 4 bases from V and 7 bases from J, with 16 bases between. The CDR3 DNA reads as TGTGCCAGCAGCCTTGACCGCCTCTGGGCTGGCTACACCTTC. Translated, it gives CASSLDRLWAGYTF.

This clonotype was seen many times. In DNA, the CDR3 is TGTGCCAGCAGCGCACAGGGGAACTATGGCTACACCTTC. Its translation is CASSAQGNYGYTF. This chain links TRBV9 with TRBJ1-2, with 7 bases lining up with TRBD1. Trimming at V came to 3 bases and at J to 2 bases, leaving 1 base not matched to a gene. The CDR3 consists of 13 residues. Germline assignment: CDR1 SGDLS and CDR2 YYNGEE.

This clonotype was seen many times. The chain recombines TRBV6-6 with TRBJ2-3; D is ambiguous. Trimming left V 5 bases short and J 5 bases short, with 17 bases between. From germline, CDR1 is MNHNY and CDR2 SVGAGI (reference sequence). The CDR3 runs 15 residues. In DNA, the CDR3 is TGTGCCAGCAGTCCCGGACCCCCAATCGAAGATACGCAGTATTTT. It codes for CASSPGPPIEDTQYF.

The V gene is TRBV29-1, the J gene TRBJ1-5; D is unresolved. The CDR3 spans 12 residues. Trimming took off 7 bases at V and 4 bases at J, with 11 bases between the two ends. Germline loops: CDR1 SQVTM, CDR2 ANQGSEA. The CDR3 region is CSAGQPNQPQHF. The CDR3 nucleotides are TGCAGCGCCGGGCAGCCTAATCAGCCCCAGCATTTT.

The V and J genes are TRBV19 and TRBJ1-6; TRBD1 is a possible D gene (5 bases). The CDR3 is made up of 14 amino acids. Germline V gene data show CDR1 as LNHDA and CDR2 as SQIVND (reference sequence). The germline V and J ends were trimmed by 8 bases and 5 bases, with 13 bases remaining between them. CDR3 sequence reads: CASRRGGDNSPLHF. The CDR3 DNA reads as TGTGCCAGTCGCCGGGGGGGGGATAATTCACCCCTCCACTTT.